The entry below gives a single T cell receptor (beta chain) sequence along with its context. Its specificity is unknown. These data originate in a study of cytomegalovirus exposure and HLA in healthy donors. Study background: The platform used for the roughly 110 validation repertoires matched that of the roughly 630 first-cohort repertoires, a later analysis reported. Regarding the study as a whole: That first-cohort TCR clusters tended to co-occur in the 95 to 150 validation repertoires was found in a later analysis. Confirmation in vitro established that three CMV-associated chains were specific for CMV antigens. Reported results showed that the classifier diagnosed cytomegalovirus status with high specificity and sensitivity.

V lost 0 bases to trimming and J lost 2 bases, with 7 bases between them. The length of the CDR3 is 14 residues. CDR1 and CDR2 (germline): SGHRS, YFSETQ. Clones were sequenced by immunoSEQ multiplex PCR, and TCRdb holds only the in-frame ones, with some missing. This sample carries some 120,000 clones, around 94% of them seen once, and the ten largest clones take roughly 1.2%. The sequence derives from a woman between 18 and 29 years old in good health and CMV-seronegative. The chain joins TRBV5-1 to TRBJ2-3; unclear D gene. The sample comprised PBMCs. CDR3 DNA sequence: TGCGCCAGCAGCTTGGACTACTCCACAGATACGCAGTATTTT. It is translated as CASSLDYSTDTQYF. Drawing the rest from reference TRBV5-1 and TRBJ2-3, the complete variable domain is KAGVTQTPRYLIKTRGQQVTLSCSPISGHRSVSWYQQTPGQGLQFLFEYFSETQRNKGNFPGRFSGRQFSNSRSEMNVSTLELGDSALYLCASSLDYSTDTQYFGPGTRLTVL.